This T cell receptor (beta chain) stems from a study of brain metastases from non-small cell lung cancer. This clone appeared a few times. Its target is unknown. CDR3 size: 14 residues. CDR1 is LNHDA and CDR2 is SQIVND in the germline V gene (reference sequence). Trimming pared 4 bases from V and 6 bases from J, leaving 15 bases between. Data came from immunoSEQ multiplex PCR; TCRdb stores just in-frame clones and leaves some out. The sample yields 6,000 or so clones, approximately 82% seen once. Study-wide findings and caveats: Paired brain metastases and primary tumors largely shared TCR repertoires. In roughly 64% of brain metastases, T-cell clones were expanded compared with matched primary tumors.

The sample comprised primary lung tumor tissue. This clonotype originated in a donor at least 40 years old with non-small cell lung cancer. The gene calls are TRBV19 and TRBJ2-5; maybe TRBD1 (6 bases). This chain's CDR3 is CASSTLQGSKTQYF. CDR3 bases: TGTGCCAGTAGTACCTTACAGGGTTCGAAGACCCAGTACTTC. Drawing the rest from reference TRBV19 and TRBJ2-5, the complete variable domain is DGGITQSPKYLFRKEGQNVTLSCEQNLNHDAMYWYRQDPGQGLRLIYYSQIVNDFQKGDIAEGYSVSREKKESFPLTVTSAQKNPTAFYLCASSTLQGSKTQYFGPGTRLLVL.